The clone carrying this T cell receptor beta chain was recorded a few times. TCRdb fed the RT-PCR reads into MiXCR, producing one record per CDR3 protein. The sample contains over 150,000 distinct CDR3 sequences, 14% of which appear only once. The entry originates in a study of response to subunit inactivated influenza vaccine. The CDR3 runs 17 residues. Trimming removed 2 bases from V and 1 base from J; junction bases left unmatched: 6. Germline lookup yields CDR1 MNHEY and CDR2 SVGEGT. The receptor comes from a man in his forties or fifties who received an inactivated influenza vaccine. The chain has TRBV6-2 or TRBV6-3 and TRBJ2-3, with 10 bases that match TRBD2. The material sequenced was CD8+ T cells sorted from PBMCs, taken roughly 5 days after vaccination. The CDR3 region is CASSYLGLAERTDTQYF. In DNA form, the CDR3 reads TGTGCCAGCAGTTACCTCGGACTAGCGGAGCGCACAGATACGCAGTATTTT.